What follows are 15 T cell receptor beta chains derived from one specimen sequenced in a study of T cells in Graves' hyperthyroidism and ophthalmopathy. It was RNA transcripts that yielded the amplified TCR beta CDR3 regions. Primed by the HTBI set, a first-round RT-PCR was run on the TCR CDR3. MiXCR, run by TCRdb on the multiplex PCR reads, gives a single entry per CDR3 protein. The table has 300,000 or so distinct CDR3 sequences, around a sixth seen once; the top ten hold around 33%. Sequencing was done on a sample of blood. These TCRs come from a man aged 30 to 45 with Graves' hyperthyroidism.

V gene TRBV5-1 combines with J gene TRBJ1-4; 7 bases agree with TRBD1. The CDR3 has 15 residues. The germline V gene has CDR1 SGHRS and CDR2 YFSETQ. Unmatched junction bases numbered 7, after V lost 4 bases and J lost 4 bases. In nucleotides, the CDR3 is TGCGCCAGCAGCAATACGGGACAGTATAATGAAAAACTGTTTTTT. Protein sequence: CASSNTGQYNEKLFF.

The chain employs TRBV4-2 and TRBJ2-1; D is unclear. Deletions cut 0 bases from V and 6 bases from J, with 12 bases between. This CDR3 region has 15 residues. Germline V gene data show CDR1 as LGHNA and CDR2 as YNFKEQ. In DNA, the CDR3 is TGTGCCAGCAGCCAAGACCTTTTAGCCGTCAATGAGCAGTTCTTC. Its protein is CASSQDLLAVNEQFF.

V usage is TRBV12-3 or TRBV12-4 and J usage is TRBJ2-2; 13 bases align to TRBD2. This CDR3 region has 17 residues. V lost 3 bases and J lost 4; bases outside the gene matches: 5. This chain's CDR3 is CASSFTSGRVVTGELFF. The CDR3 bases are TGTGCCAGCAGTTTTACTAGCGGGAGGGTGGTCACCGGGGAGCTGTTTTTT.

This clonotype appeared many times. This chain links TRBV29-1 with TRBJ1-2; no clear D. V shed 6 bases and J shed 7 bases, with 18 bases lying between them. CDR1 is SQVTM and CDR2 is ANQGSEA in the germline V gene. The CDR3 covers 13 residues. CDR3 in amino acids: CSVEYGDSRGYTF. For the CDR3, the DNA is TGCAGCGTAGAATATGGGGATTCGCGTGGCTACACCTTC.

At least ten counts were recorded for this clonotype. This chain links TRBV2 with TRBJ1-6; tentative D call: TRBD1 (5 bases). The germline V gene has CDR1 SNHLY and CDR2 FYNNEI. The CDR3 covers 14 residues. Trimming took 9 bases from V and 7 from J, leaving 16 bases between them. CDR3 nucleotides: TGTGCCAGTATTCCCGGGACTTGGAATTCACCCCTCCACTTT. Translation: CASIPGTWNSPLHF.

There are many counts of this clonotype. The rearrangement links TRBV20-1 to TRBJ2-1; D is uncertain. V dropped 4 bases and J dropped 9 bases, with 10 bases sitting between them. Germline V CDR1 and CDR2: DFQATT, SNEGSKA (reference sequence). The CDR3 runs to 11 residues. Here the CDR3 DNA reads TGCAGTGCTAACGATTTCACTGAGCAGTTCTTC. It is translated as CSANDFTEQFF.

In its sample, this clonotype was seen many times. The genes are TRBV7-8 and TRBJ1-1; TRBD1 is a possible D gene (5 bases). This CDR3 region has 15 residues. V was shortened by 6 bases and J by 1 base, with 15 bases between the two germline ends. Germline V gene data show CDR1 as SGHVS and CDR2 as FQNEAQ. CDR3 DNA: TGTGCCAGCAGGCTAACTTCTACAGGGAACACTGAAGCTTTCTTT. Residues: CASRLTSTGNTEAFF.

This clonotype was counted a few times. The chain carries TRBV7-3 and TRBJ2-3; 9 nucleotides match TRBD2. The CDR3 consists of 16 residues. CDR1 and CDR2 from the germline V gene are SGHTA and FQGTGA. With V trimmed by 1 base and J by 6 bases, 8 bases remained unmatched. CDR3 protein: CASSLIGSGSPDTQYF. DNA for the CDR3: TGTGCCAGCAGCTTAATAGGTAGCGGGAGTCCCGATACGCAGTATTTT.

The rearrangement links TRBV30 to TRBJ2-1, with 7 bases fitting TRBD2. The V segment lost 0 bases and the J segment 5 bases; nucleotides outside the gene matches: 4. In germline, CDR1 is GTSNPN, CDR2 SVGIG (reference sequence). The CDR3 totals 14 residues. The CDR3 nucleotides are TGTGCCTGGAGTGTAATGGCGGGAGACAATGAGCAGTTCTTC. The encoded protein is CAWSVMAGDNEQFF.

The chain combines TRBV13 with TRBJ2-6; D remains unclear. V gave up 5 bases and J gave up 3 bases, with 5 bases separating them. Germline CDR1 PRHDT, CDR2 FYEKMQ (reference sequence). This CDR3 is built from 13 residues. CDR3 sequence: CASSAIGANVLTF. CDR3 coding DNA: TGTGCCAGCAGCGCTATTGGGGCCAACGTCCTGACTTTC.

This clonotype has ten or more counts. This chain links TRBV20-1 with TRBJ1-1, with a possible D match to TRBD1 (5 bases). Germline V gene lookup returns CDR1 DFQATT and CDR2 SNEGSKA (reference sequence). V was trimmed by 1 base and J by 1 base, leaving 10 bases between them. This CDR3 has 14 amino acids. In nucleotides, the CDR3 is TGCAGTGCTAGAGGGCGGGGGACGAACACTGAAGCTTTCTTT. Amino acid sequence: CSARGRGTNTEAFF.

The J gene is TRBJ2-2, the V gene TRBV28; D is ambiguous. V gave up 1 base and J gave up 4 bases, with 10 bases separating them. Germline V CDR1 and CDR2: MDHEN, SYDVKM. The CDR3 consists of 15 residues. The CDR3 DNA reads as TGTGCCAGCAGTTTATACAGACACAGCACCGGGGAGCTGTTTTTT. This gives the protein CASSLYRHSTGELFF.

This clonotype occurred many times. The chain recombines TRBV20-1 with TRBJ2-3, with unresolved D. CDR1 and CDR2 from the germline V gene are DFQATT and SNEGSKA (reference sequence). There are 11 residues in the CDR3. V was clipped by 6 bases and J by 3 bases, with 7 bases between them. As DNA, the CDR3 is TGCAGTGCAATAGAGACAGATACGCAGTATTTT. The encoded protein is CSAIETDTQYF.

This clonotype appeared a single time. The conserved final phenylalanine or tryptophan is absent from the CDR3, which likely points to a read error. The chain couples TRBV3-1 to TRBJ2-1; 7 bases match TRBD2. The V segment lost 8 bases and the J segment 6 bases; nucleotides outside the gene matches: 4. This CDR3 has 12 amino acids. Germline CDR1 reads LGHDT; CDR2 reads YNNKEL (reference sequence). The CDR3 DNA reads TGTGCCAGCCTGGGCGGGGGCAATGAGCAGTTCCTC. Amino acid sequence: CASLGGGNEQFL.

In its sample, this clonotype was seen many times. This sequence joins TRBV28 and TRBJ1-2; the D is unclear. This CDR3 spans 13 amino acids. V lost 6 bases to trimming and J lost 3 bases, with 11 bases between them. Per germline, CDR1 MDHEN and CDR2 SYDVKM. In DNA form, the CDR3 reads TGTGCCAGCAGGGGGAGTGGAGACTATGGCTACACCTTC. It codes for CASRGSGDYGYTF.